The clone carrying this T cell receptor (beta chain) was recorded many times. These data belong to a study of T-cell reconstitution after alpha-beta-depleted transplantation in children. Preparing the TCRbeta library involved the use of unique molecular identifiers. Using its own MiXCR run on the PCR reads, TCRdb lists one record per CDR3 protein. Seen here are more than 550,000 distinct CDR3 sequences, 10% to 13% observed once, and the top ten hold about 4%. The CDR3 is 11 residues long. Trimming removed 4 bases at V and 6 bases at J, with 6 bases between. Per the germline V gene, CDR1 is SQVTM and CDR2 is ANQGSEA.

The sample in question was PBMCs from the stem cell graft donor, obtained from the stem cell graft. The sequence came from a human donor who donated a stem cell graft to a child with acute myeloid leukemia. V and J are TRBV29-1 and TRBJ2-2; D gene ambiguous. The CDR3 region is CSVAGAGELFF. In nucleotides, the CDR3 is TGCAGCGTTGCAGGTGCCGGGGAGCTGTTTTTT.